This T cell receptor beta chain is drawn from a study of Ad26.COV2.S vaccination and SARS-CoV-2 variants (dated by TCRdb to 2020 to 2023). Study-wide context: Vaccine-arm donors came from COV1001, a multicentre, randomized, double-blind, placebo-controlled phase I-IIa trial of Ad26.COV2.S in healthy adults. TCRbeta repertoire sequencing was used to assess the specificity and breadth of SARS-CoV-2-reactive T cell receptors after Ad26.COV2.S vaccination. The TCR-sequenced set comprised roughly 30 samples: roughly 19 Ad26.COV2.S vaccine recipients, 5 placebo recipients and 8 SARS-CoV-2 convalescent individuals. Trial participants were randomized into five groups of five, in which low-dose or high-dose Ad26.COV2.S was given once or twice, or placebo was given on both occasions. Investigators remained blinded to trial group allocation during experiments and outcome assessment. Ad26.COV2.S was administered intramuscularly at 5 x 10^10 or 1 x 10^11 viral particles, either as a single shot or as two shots given 56 days apart. General findings and caveats noted by the study authors: Compared with placebo recipients, Ad26.COV2.S recipients showed higher spike-specific TCR breadth (P = 0.0014). Substantial breadth of spike-specific CD8+ and CD4+ T cell responses was reported after vaccination. The authors noted that the TCR breadth and depth analyses may have underestimated total T cell responses. The study was not powered for comparison of responses between vaccine doses or regimens. Vaccine and placebo recipients had comparable non-spike TCR breadth, which fits with the vaccine containing only spike.

The immunoSEQ Assay was used to sequence TCRbeta CDR3 regions. After extraction, genomic DNA underwent amplification by bias-controlled multiplex PCR, followed by high-throughput sequencing. On the study's bioinformatics: To quantify the absolute abundance of every unique TCRbeta CDR3 region, sequences were collapsed and filtered. T cell fraction was estimated by normalizing TCRbeta template counts to usable DNA, which was measured by amplifying reference genes present in all nucleated cells. Repertoire TCRs were annotated as SARS-CoV-2-specific by exact matching of V gene, CDR3 amino acid sequence and J gene to a known reactive TCR set. MIRA supplied the reference SARS-CoV-2 TCR set, which was filtered for enrichment in COVID-19-positive ImmuneCODE repertoires so that public or cross-reactive TCRs were removed. Based on the MIRA antigens, annotated TCRs were further analysed at the level of specific ORF or position within ORF. Breadth was defined as annotated unique rearrangements over total unique productive rearrangements; depth was the summed frequency of those rearrangements. Group comparisons of TCR breadth used two-sided Wilcoxon rank-sum tests. What TCRdb holds here is the immuneACCESS table cut down to in-frame rearrangements. Part of the clones is not present; checked against another copy, under half of the missing clones reflect an unresolved V gene, and the others are unexplained. That table gives V, J and clone size, and the DNA gave D and trimming. The table for this sample lists over 450,000 clones; about 89% of them were counted only once. The ten largest clonotypes hold roughly 1.7% of the sample.

In the case of this clone: Its cognate antigen has yet to be identified. Base qualities are not provided; no much larger clone lies one nucleotide away.

The CDR3 contains 17 residues, cysteine and phenylalanine counted. The CDR3 DNA has 51 bases and is translated from base 1. CDR1 MNHNS and CDR2 SASEGT were looked up in the germline V gene. Germline trimming amounts to 4 bases on V and 4 bases on J, with 13 as the count of junction bases outside the gene matches. The treatment or condition label for this specimen denotes: roughly 19 received Ad26.COV2.S at low or high dose, single or two shots; about 5 received placebo; per-sample allocation not given. For vaccine and placebo recipients, repertoires were sequenced using samples collected on day 63 after the first injection. Between 29 July and 7 August 2020, Cohort 1b enrolled 20 to 30 adults aged 18-55 years at one site in Boston, USA. Ad26.COV2.S was a replication-incompetent adenovirus type 26 vector expressing a prefusion-stabilized SARS-CoV-2 spike protein from the original Wuhan strain.

This specimen consisted of peripheral blood, obtained in a trial of Ad26.COV2.S vaccine versus placebo. The chain uses TRBV6-1 and TRBJ1-5; 7 of the junction bases match TRBD1. This clonotype was obtained from a person aged 18-60 years who received the Ad26.COV2.S COVID-19 vaccine or a placebo. The CDR3 protein: CASSAREGTVSNQPQHF. The DNA sequence reads TGTGCCAGCAGTGCCCGGGAAGGGACAGTCTCTAATCAGCCCCAGCATTTT.